This T cell receptor beta chain originates from a study of blood T cell repertoires in COVID-19 (dated by TCRdb to the early 2020s). Describing the broader study: Samples from collaborators originated in the United States, Italy and Spain and spanned both the acute and convalescent phases of COVID-19. The prospective study material was composed of cDNA or gDNA derived from T cells, B-cell-depleted T cells, or PBMCs. Subjects who had been exposed to COVID-19, were actively infected with it, or had recovered from it provided the deeply sampled blood TCRbeta repertoires that made up the dataset. A freely available public database, intended as a resource for researchers studying the immune response to SARS-CoV-2, is where the repertoires were released. Samples were obtained from the ongoing ImmuneRACE study (first 160 participants) and from 950 to 1,500 subjects provided by 6 global collaborators. Sample metadata almost always included a de-identified subject ID, COVID-19 status, age in years and sex. Where available, HLA class I and class II types were taken from metadata supplied by the sample provider and were not determined by assay-based typing.

From cysteine to phenylalanine, the CDR3 is 14 amino acids long. Only the CDR3 region is kept as DNA, spanning 42 bases read in frame from base 1. Deletion took 4 bases off V and 0 bases off J, with a span of 9 bases between the germline ends. The germline V gene (reference sequence) supplies CDR1 LGHDT and CDR2 YNNKEL. Whole blood was collected in K2EDTA tubes by collaborating institutions according to the institutions' own protocols. Collaborator samples were shipped for TCRbeta analysis as frozen whole blood, isolated PBMCs, or DNA extracted from either sample type. TCRbeta CDR3 regions were amplified from genomic DNA using the immunoSEQ Assay, a bias-controlled multiplex PCR. The paper's data handling went like this. Nucleated cell counts per sample were estimated from amplification of reference gene primers within the assay. To quantify the absolute abundance of each unique TCRbeta CDR3 rearrangement, sequence reads were collapsed and filtered. For each sample, productive Simpson clonality was calculated as the square root of Simpson's diversity index over productive rearrangements. TCRdb took this table from immuneACCESS and kept in-frame rearrangements with V and J called. Such tables lack part of the clones; where checked against another copy, unresolved V genes explain under half of the gap, and the rest is unexplained. For V, J and clone size, that table is used; D and trimming come from the DNA. The sample table lists 150,000 to 200,000 clones, approximately 82% of them with a count of one. Together, the top ten hold 20% to 25% of the sample.

Concerning this clone: The target of this receptor is not known. Nothing much larger sits one base from this clone, and base qualities are not available.

Study-wide conclusions, independent of this receptor: Clinical and demographic metadata were provided uncurated, with the amount varying by source and participant.

Sequencing was done on a sample of peripheral blood. The chain couples TRBV3-1 (or the pseudogene TRBV3-2) to TRBJ1-1; TRBD1 could be the D gene, as 6 bases match. The clonotype was recovered from a woman older than 75 with acute or convalescent COVID-19. The DNA sequence reads TGTGCCAGCAGCCTCGGGGGGCTGAACACTGAAGCTTTCTTT. Its protein product is CASSLGGLNTEAFF.